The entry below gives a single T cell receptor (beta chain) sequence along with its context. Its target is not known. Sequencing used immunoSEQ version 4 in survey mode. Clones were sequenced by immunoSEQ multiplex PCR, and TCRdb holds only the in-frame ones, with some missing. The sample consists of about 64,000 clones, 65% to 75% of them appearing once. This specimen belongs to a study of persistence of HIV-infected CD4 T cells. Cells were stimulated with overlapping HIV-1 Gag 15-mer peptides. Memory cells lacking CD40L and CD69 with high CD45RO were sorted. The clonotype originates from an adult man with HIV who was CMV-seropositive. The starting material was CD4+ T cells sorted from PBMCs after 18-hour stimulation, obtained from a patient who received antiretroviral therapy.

The chain's CDR3 is CSASGNRPSGANVLTF. In nucleotides, the CDR3 is TGCAGTGCTAGTGGCAACAGGCCTTCTGGGGCCAACGTCCTGACTTTC. The chain is built from TRBV20-1 and TRBJ2-6, with D tentatively TRBD1 (5 bases). Trimming took off 3 bases at V and 1 base at J, with 13 bases between the two ends. CDR1 is DFQATT and CDR2 is SNEGSKA in the germline V gene (reference sequence). The CDR3 consists of 16 residues.